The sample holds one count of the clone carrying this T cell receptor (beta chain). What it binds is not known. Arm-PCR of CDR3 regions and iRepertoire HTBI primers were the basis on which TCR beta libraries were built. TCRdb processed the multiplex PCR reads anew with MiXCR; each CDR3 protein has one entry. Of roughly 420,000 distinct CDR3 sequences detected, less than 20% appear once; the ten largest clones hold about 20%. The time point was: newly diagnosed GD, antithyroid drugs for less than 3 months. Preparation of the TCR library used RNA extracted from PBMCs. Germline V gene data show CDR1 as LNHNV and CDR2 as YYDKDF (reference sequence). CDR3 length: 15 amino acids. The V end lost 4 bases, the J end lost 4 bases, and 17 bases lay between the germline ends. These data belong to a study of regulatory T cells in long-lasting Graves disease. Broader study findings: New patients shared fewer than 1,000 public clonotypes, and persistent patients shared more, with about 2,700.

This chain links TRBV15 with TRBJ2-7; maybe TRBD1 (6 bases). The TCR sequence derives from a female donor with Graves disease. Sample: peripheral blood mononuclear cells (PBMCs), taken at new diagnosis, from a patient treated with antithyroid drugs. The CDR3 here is CATSKTRDTFYEQYF. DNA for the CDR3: TGTGCCACCAGCAAAACCCGGGACACCTTTTACGAGCAGTACTTC.